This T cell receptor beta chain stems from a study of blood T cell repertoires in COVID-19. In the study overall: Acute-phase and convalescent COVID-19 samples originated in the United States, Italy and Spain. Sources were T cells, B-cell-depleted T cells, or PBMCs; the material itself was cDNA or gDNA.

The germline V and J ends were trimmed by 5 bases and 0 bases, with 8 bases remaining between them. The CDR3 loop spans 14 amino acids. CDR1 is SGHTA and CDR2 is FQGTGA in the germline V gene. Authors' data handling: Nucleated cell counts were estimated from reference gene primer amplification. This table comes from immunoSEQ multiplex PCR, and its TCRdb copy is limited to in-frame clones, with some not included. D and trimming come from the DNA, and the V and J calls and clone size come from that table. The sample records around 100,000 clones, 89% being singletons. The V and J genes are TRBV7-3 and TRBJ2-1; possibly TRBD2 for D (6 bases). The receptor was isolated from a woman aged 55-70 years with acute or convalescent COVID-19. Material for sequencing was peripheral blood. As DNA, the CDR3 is TGTGCCAGCAGCCGTAGCGGCTCCTACAATGAGCAGTTCTTC. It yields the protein CASSRSGSYNEQFF.